What follows describes a single T cell receptor (beta chain). Its target is unknown. The read finishes 3 residues shy of the CDR3 end, and the germline J gene is used to complete it. The CDR3 is 15 residues long. The germline V gene has CDR1 SEHNR and CDR2 FQNEAQ (reference sequence). The V segment lost 3 bases and the J segment 4 bases; nucleotides outside the gene matches: 6. These data belong to a study of T cell clonality in common variable immunodeficiency. Study-level points and caveats: CVID patient heterogeneity limited repertoire-clinical complication correlations. What drives increased CVID clonality needs T cell subpopulation sequencing.

Here immunoSEQ multiplex PCR was the method, and the copy in TCRdb shows in-frame clones only, minus some. This sample has tens of thousands of clones and no singletons, with around 1.8% in the ten largest. The source material was peripheral blood mononuclear cells. This chain connects TRBV7-9 to TRBJ2-5; 9 nucleotides line up with TRBD2. The clonotype originates from a person between 18 and 69 years old in good health. CDR3 loop: CASSFGASGAETQYF. The covered CDR3 bases are TGTGCCAGCAGCTTTGGGGCTAGCGGGGCAGAGACC.